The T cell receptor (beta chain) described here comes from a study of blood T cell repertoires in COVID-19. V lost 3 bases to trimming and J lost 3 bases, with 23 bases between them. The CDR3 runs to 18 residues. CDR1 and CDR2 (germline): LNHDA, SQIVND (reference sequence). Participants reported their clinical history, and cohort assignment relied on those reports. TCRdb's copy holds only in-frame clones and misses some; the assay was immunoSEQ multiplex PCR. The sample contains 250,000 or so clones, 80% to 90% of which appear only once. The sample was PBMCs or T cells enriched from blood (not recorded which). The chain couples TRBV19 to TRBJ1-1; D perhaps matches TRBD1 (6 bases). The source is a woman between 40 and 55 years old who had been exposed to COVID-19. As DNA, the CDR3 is TGTGCCAGTAGTATCGCCCCCGGCAGGGGAGGGCCCTACACTGAAGCTTTCTTT. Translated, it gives CASSIAPGRGGPYTEAFF.